The 6 T cell receptor beta chains given below trace back to one sample, sequenced in a study of T cell responses to AZD1222 COVID-19 vaccine. The assay was immunoSEQ multiplex PCR, and TCRdb's table has in-frame clones only and misses some. In the table there are about 86,000 clones, 88% of which are singletons. The sample here was peripheral blood, taken 28 days after the second AZD1222 dose. These TCRs come from an adult who received the AZD1222 COVID-19 vaccine.

This CDR3 is CASSRDSLQFYGYTF. The DNA of the CDR3 is TGCGCCAGCAGCCGGGACAGCCTACAATTCTATGGCTACACCTTC. This chain joins TRBV5-1 and TRBJ1-2, with 7 bases identical to TRBD1. Germline CDR1 is SGHRS and CDR2 is YFSETQ. The J segment lost 4 bases and the V segment lost 4 bases, leaving 10 bases of the junction unmatched. There are 15 residues in the CDR3.

The chain employs TRBV7-8 and TRBJ1-2; TRBD1 might be the D (5 bases). The CDR3 sequence is 15 residues long. Per the germline V gene, CDR1 is SGHVS and CDR2 is FQNEAQ. V shed 4 bases and J shed 4 bases, with 16 bases lying between them. The CDR3 bases are TGTGCCAGCAGCTATGGACATCTTAGGGGCTATGGCTACACCTTC. Translating it yields CASSYGHLRGYGYTF.

This clone was seen once. The chain couples TRBV7-2 to TRBJ2-3; possible D gene TRBD2, 6 bases. Per the germline V gene, CDR1 is SGHTA and CDR2 is FQGNSA. Trimming cost V 4 bases and J 0 bases, with 11 bases left between them. The CDR3 length is 15 residues. The CDR3 region is CASSSVAGSTDTQYF. CDR3 nucleotide sequence: TGTGCCAGCAGCTCCGTTGCGGGGAGCACAGATACGCAGTATTTT.

This chain links TRBV5-1 with TRBJ2-3, with TRBD2 identical over 7 bases. V trimming: 0 bases; J trimming: 2 bases; junction bases outside the gene matches: 12. The CDR3 covers 18 residues. Germline V gene lookup returns CDR1 SGHRS and CDR2 YFSETQ. Here the CDR3 DNA reads TGCGCCAGCAGCTTGGGAAGGGGAGGGGTAGATTTCACAGATACGCAGTATTTT. Its protein product is CASSLGRGGVDFTDTQYF.

This clone was seen only once. CDR3 sequence reads: CASSQVLHPYGYTF. The CDR3 nucleotides are TGCGCCAGCAGCCAAGTCTTGCACCCTTATGGCTACACCTTC. This chain links TRBV4-3 with TRBJ1-2; D is unresolved. Germline V gives CDR1 LGHNA, CDR2 YSLEER. This CDR3 comprises 14 residues. V shed 1 base and J shed 5 bases, with 11 bases lying between them.

The rearrangement links TRBV9 to TRBJ2-7; no definite D call. Trimming removed 4 bases at V and 3 bases at J, with 14 bases between. Germline V gene lookup returns CDR1 SGDLS and CDR2 YYNGEE. The CDR3 totals 14 residues. CDR3 region: CASSLDGEYYEQYF. For the CDR3, the DNA is TGTGCCAGCAGCTTGGACGGCGAATACTACGAGCAGTACTTC. The complete variable domain, with remaining parts taken from reference TRBV9 and TRBJ2-7, reads DSGVTQTPKHLITATGQRVTLRCSPRSGDLSVYWYQQSLDQGLQFLIQYYNGEERAKGNILERFSAQQFPDLHSELNLSSLELGDSALYFCASSLDGEYYEQYFGPGTRLTVT.